This is a list of T cell receptor beta chains from one sample in a study of blood T cell repertoires in COVID-19. Here immunoSEQ multiplex PCR was the method, and the copy in TCRdb shows in-frame clones only, minus some. The top ten hold roughly 2% of the sample, which has about 200,000 clones, roughly 90% seen once. What was sequenced was peripheral blood. These receptors came from a woman aged 45 to 65 with acute or convalescent COVID-19. The CDR3 runs from the conserved cysteine through the conserved F or W. D genes are given only for firm matches. Expanded clones are given a class, and other clones once, few, many or no size at all.

>TRBD1|TRBV6-1|-|TRBJ1-1
CASSSKDRGNTEAFF
TGTGCCAGCAGTTCTAAGGACAGGGGGAACACTGAAGCTTTCTTT
>TRBD1|TRBV29-1|-|TRBJ1-1
CSVTKDRANTEAFF
TGCAGCGTGACAAAGGACAGGGCCAACACTGAAGCTTTCTTT
>-|TRBV7-3|-|TRBJ1-1
CASSAYRDTEAFF
TGTGCCAGCAGCGCCTACAGGGACACTGAAGCTTTCTTT
>TRBD2|TRBV5-4|-|TRBJ2-7
CASSLRGGDPYEQYF
TGTGCCAGCAGCTTGCGGGGGGGGGACCCCTACGAGCAGTACTTC
>-|TRBV19|-|TRBJ2-1
CASRRVQGGPYNEQFF
TGTGCCAGTAGGAGGGTCCAGGGGGGCCCGTACAATGAGCAGTTCTTC
>TRBD1|TRBV19|-|TRBJ2-5
CASRRQGYGEETQYF
TGTGCCAGTAGGAGACAGGGTTATGGGGAAGAGACCCAGTACTTC
>-|TRBV6-5|-|TRBJ2-4
CASSYAPGLAKNIQYF
TGTGCCAGCAGTTACGCCCCGGGATTAGCCAAAAACATTCAGTACTTC
>-|TRBV9|-|TRBJ2-7
CASSVSLVGPYEQYF
TGTGCCAGCAGCGTCAGCCTAGTAGGTCCCTACGAGCAGTACTTC
>-|TRBV6-1|-|TRBJ1-4
CASSEAQGYNEKLFF
TGTGCCAGCAGTGAAGCCCAGGGTTATAATGAAAAACTGTTTTTT
>-|TRBV15|few|TRBJ1-5
CATSTPREDQPQHF
TGTGCCACCAGCACCCCCAGGGAGGATCAGCCCCAGCATTTT
>TRBD1|TRBV19|-|TRBJ1-1
CASSSRDRSNTEAFF
TGTGCCAGTAGTTCCCGGGACAGATCGAACACTGAAGCTTTCTTT
>TRBD2|TRBV11-3|-|TRBJ2-3
CASSTPPGGRSDTQYF
TGTGCCAGCAGCACCCCCCCGGGGGGGAGGTCAGATACGCAGTATTTT
>TRBD1|TRBV11-2|-|TRBJ1-2
CASTPSTGDNYGYTF
TGTGCCAGCACGCCCTCCACAGGGGACAACTATGGCTACACCTTC
>TRBD2|TRBV29-1|once|TRBJ2-2
CSVEGSSGGTQIGELFF
TGCAGCGTTGAAGGCTCTAGCGGGGGTACACAGATCGGGGAGCTGTTTTTT
>-|TRBV3-1/TRBV3-2|-|TRBJ2-7
CASSQGGLLYEQYF
TGTGCCAGCAGCCAAGGTGGACTTCTCTACGAGCAGTACTTC
>TRBD2|TRBV6-7|-|TRBJ2-7
CASSYSTSGNVYEQYF
TGTGCCAGCAGTTACTCGACTAGCGGGAATGTTTACGAGCAGTACTTC
>-|TRBV14|-|TRBJ2-2
CASSVSRAGELFF
TGTGCCAGCAGCGTATCCAGGGCCGGGGAGCTGTTTTTT
>-|TRBV7-2|-|TRBJ1-1
CASSTVPGSTEAFF
TGTGCCAGCAGTACGGTTCCGGGGTCCACTGAAGCTTTCTTT
>-|TRBV18|once|TRBJ1-5
CASSRETVSNQPQHF
TGTGCCAGCTCACGCGAGACAGTTAGCAATCAGCCCCAGCATTTT
>-|TRBV5-4|-|TRBJ2-1
CASSPQGGRGDEQFF
TGTGCCAGCAGCCCCCAGGGGGGCAGGGGCGATGAGCAGTTCTTC
>-|TRBV7-2|-|TRBJ1-2
CASSFGQGQYGYTF
TGTGCCAGCAGCTTCGGACAAGGGCAATATGGCTACACCTTC
>TRBD1|TRBV18|-|TRBJ2-5
CASSQGGPQETQYF
TGTGCCAGCTCACAAGGGGGCCCCCAAGAGACCCAGTACTTC
>TRBD2|TRBV2|-|TRBJ2-3
CASRIGPAGGTDTQYF
TGTGCCAGCAGGATAGGTCCAGCGGGGGGCACAGATACGCAGTATTTT
>TRBD2|TRBV27|-|TRBJ2-1
CASTRSSSGGYSYNEQFF
TGTGCCAGCACCCGTTCTTCTAGCGGGGGGTACTCCTACAATGAGCAGTTCTTC
>-|TRBV6-2/TRBV6-3|-|TRBJ2-2
CASSFARARITGELFF
TGTGCCAGCAGTTTCGCGAGGGCGAGGATCACCGGGGAGCTGTTTTTT
>-|TRBV6-5|-|TRBJ1-6
CASSYSIRSGNSPLHF
TGTGCCAGCAGTTACTCGATTAGGAGTGGTAATTCACCCCTCCACTTT
>-|TRBV27|-|TRBJ2-7
CASSSQGSLYEQYF
TGTGCCAGCAGTTCGCAGGGGAGCCTTTACGAGCAGTACTTC
>TRBD1|TRBV6-5|-|TRBJ1-1
CASSSGTGVNTEAFF
TGTGCCAGCAGTTCCGGGACAGGGGTGAACACTGAAGCTTTCTTT
>TRBD1|TRBV3-1/TRBV3-2|-|TRBJ2-1
CASSQEYGGTGAGEQFF
TGTGCCAGCAGCCAAGAGTATGGCGGGACAGGGGCGGGTGAGCAGTTCTTC
>-|TRBV27|-|TRBJ2-7
CASSLYGFSYEQYF
TGTGCCAGCAGTTTATACGGGTTCTCCTACGAGCAGTACTTC
>TRBD1|TRBV3-1/TRBV3-2|once|TRBJ2-7
CASSQRQGWYEQYF
TGTGCCAGCAGCCAAAGACAGGGGTGGTACGAGCAGTACTTC
>TRBD2|TRBV4-1|-|TRBJ2-1
CASSQDRGLEYNEQFF
TGCGCCAGCAGCCAAGATCGCGGACTAGAGTACAATGAGCAGTTCTTC
>TRBD1|TRBV30|-|TRBJ1-1
CAWSAYTGGRTEAFF
TGTGCCTGGAGTGCCTACACAGGGGGACGGACTGAAGCTTTCTTT
>-|TRBV5-4|-|TRBJ2-1
CASSYGGPSSYNEQFF
TGTGCCAGCAGTTACGGGGGACCGAGCTCCTACAATGAGCAGTTCTTC
>-|TRBV2|-|TRBJ2-3
CASSLGQYDTQYF
TGTGCCAGCAGTCTCGGACAGTACGATACGCAGTATTTT
>-|TRBV3-1/TRBV3-2|-|TRBJ1-1
CASSQEGAGQNTEAFF
TGTGCCAGCAGCCAAGAGGGGGCCGGACAGAACACTGAAGCTTTCTTT
>TRBD1|TRBV7-9|-|TRBJ2-5
CASSLGDRVQETQYF
TGTGCCAGCAGCTTGGGGGACAGAGTCCAAGAGACCCAGTACTTC
>-|TRBV30|once|TRBJ1-1
CAWSVYKNTEAFF
TGTGCCTGGAGTGTATACAAGAACACTGAAGCTTTCTTT
>TRBD1|TRBV12-3/TRBV12-4|-|TRBJ2-7
CASSWTGTYEQYF
TGTGCCAGCAGTTGGACAGGGACCTACGAGCAGTACTTC
>-|TRBV12-3/TRBV12-4|-|TRBJ1-1
CASSSPPAAAFF
TGTGCCAGCAGTTCCCCTCCCGCGGCGGCTTTCTTT
>-|TRBV27|-|TRBJ2-1
CASSLPQSYNEQFF
TGTGCCAGCAGTTTGCCTCAGTCCTACAATGAGCAGTTCTTC
>-|TRBV4-1|-|TRBJ1-4
CASSQDLDSSYNEKLFF
TGCGCCAGCAGCCAAGATTTGGACAGCAGCTATAATGAAAAACTGTTTTTT
>-|TRBV10-3|-|TRBJ1-2
CAISESGQVYGYTF
TGTGCCATCAGTGAGTCGGGCCAGGTATATGGCTACACCTTC
>TRBD1|TRBV4-1|-|TRBJ1-1
CASSLGTGGTEAFF
TGCGCCAGCAGCCTGGGGACAGGGGGCACTGAAGCTTTCTTT
>-|TRBV4-1|-|TRBJ1-3
CASSQARVRGNTIYF
TGCGCCAGCAGCCAAGCCAGGGTTCGAGGAAACACCATATATTTT
>-|TRBV29-1|-|TRBJ1-2
CSVEGTDGYTF
TGCAGCGTTGAGGGCACCGATGGCTACACCTTC
>-|TRBV7-9|-|TRBJ1-3
CASTDFTGNTIYF
TGTGCCAGCACCGACTTCACTGGAAACACCATATATTTT
>-|TRBV5-1|-|TRBJ2-3
CASKGGPSTDTQYF
TGCGCCAGCAAGGGGGGGCCTAGCACAGATACGCAGTATTTT